This section outlines one T cell receptor beta chain sequence together with its context. Since the CDR3 does not end with the conserved phenylalanine or tryptophan, this likely comes from a read error. This specimen belongs to a study of T-cell memory formation after mild COVID-19. Via MiXCR, TCRdb re-called the 5' RACE reads, giving one row per CDR3 protein. The sample holds about 82,000 distinct CDR3 sequences, more than 10% seen once. Germline lookup yields CDR1 SGHTA and CDR2 FQGTGA. The CDR3 consists of 16 residues. J lost 2 bases, V lost 4 bases, and 7 bases had no gene match. This rearrangement joins TRBV7-3 to TRBJ2-3; 9 bases line up with TRBD2. The receptor was derived from a man between 18 and 29 years old who had mild COVID-19 (a few samples of this study predate the infection). Cell type and time point are not known. Sequenced: PBMCs or a T cell subset sorted from them (not recorded which). The CDR3, as DNA: TGTGCCAGCAGCTCCGCCGCGGGGGGGATCACAGATACGCAGTATATT. Protein: CASSSAAGGITDTQYI.